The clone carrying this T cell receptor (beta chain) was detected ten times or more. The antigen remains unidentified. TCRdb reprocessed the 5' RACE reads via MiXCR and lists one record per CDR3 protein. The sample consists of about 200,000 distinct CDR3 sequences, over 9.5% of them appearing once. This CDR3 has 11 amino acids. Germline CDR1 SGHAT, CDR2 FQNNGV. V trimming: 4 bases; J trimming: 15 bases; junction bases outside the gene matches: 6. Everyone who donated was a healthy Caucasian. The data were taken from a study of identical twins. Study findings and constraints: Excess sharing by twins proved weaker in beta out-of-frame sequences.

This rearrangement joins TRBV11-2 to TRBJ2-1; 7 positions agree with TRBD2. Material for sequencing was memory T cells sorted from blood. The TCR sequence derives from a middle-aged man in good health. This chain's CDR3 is CASSSGTKGFF. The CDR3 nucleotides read TGTGCCAGCAGCTCGGGGACTAAGGGGTTCTTC. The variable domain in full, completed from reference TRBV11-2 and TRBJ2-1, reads EAGVAQSPRYKIIEKRQSVAFWCNPISGHATLYWYQQILGQGPKLLIQFQNNGVVDDSQLPKDRFSAERLKGVDSTLKIQPAKLEDSAVYLCASSSGTKGFFGPGTRLTVL.